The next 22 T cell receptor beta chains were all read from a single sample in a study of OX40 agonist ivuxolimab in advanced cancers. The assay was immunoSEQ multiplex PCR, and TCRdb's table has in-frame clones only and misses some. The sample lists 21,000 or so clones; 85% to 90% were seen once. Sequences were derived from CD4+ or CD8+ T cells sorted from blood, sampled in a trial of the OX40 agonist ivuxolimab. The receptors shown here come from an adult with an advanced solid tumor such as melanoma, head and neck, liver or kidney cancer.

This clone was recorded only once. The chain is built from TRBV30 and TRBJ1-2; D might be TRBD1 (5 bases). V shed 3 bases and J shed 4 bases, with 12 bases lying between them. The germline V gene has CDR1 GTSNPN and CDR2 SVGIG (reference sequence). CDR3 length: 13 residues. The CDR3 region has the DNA TGTGCCTGGAGGGCAACAGGATTCTATGGCTACACCTTC. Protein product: CAWRATGFYGYTF.

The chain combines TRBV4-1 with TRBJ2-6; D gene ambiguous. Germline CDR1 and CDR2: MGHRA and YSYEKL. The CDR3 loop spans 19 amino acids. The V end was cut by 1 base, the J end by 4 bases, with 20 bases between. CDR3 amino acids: CASSQGQQNFWGGANVLTF. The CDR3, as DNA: TGCGCCAGCAGCCAAGGGCAACAGAATTTTTGGGGAGGGGCCAACGTCCTGACTTTC.

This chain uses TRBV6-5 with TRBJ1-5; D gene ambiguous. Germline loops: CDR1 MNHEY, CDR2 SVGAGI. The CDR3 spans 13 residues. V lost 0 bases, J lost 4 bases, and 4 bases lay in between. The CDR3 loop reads CASSYSMNQPQHF. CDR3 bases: TGTGCCAGCAGTTACTCGATGAATCAGCCCCAGCATTTT.

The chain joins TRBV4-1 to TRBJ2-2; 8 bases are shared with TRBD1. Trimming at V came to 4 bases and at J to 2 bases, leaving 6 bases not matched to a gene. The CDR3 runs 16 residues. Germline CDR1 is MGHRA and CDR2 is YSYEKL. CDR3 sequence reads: CASSPLGQENTGELFF. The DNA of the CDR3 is TGCGCCAGCAGCCCGCTGGGACAGGAAAACACCGGGGAGCTGTTTTTT.

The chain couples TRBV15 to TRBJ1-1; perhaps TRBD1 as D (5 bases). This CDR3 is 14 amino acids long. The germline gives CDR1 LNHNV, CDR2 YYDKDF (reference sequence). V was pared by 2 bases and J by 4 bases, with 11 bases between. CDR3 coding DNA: TGTGCCACCAGCAGACAGGGATTGATCACTGAAGCTTTCTTT. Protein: CATSRQGLITEAFF. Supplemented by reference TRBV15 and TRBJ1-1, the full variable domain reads DAMVIQNPRYQVTQFGKPVTLSCSQTLNHNVMYWYQQKSSQAPKLLFHYYDKDFNNEADTPDNFQSRRPNTSFCFLDIRSPGLGDTAMYLCATSRQGLITEAFFGQGTRLTVV.

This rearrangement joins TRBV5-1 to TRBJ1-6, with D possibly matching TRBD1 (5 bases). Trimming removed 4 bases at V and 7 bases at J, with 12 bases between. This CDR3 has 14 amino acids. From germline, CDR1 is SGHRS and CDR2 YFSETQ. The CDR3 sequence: CASSGGTWNSPLHF. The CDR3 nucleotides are TGCGCCAGCAGCGGGGGGACGTGGAATTCACCCCTCCACTTT.

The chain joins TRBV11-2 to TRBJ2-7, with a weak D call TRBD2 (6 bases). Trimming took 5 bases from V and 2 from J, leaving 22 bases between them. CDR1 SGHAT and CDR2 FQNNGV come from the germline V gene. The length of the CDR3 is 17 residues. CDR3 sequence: CASSPPAGTRPTYEQYF. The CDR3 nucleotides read TGTGCCAGCAGCCCCCCAGCGGGCACACGACCCACCTACGAGCAGTACTTC.

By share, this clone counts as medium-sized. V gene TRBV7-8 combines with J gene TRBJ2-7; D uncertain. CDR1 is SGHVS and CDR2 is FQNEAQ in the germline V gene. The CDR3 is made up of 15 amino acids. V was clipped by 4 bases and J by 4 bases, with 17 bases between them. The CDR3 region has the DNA TGTGCCAGCAGCTCCGTTTTGCGCGGAATTTACGAGCAGTACTTC. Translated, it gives CASSSVLRGIYEQYF.

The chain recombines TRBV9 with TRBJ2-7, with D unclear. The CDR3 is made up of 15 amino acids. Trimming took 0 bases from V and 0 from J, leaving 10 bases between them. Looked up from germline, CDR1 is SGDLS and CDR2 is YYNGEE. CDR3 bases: TGTGCCAGCAGCGTAGGAACGGCCAGCTCCTACGAGCAGTACTTC. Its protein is CASSVGTASSYEQYF.

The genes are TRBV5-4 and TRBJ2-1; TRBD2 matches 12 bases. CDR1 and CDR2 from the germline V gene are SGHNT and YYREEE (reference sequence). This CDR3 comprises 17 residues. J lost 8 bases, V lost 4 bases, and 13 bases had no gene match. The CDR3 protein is CASSQKTTSGSVHEQFF. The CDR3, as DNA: TGTGCCAGCAGCCAAAAGACGACTAGCGGGAGTGTACATGAGCAGTTCTTC.

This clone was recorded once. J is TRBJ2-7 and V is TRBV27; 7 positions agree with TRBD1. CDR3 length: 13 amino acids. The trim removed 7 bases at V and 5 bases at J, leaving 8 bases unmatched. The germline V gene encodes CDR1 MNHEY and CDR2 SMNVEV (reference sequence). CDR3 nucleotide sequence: TGTGCCAGCACTCAGGGGGTGGGCAACGAGCAGTACTTC. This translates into CASTQGVGNEQYF.

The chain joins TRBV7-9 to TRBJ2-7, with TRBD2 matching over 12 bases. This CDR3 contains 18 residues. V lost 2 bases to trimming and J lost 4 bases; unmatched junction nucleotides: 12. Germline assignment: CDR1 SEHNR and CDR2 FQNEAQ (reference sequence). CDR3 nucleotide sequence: TGTGCCAGCAGCTTAATTGCCCCGACTAGCGGGAGAACGTACGAGCAGTACTTC. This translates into CASSLIAPTSGRTYEQYF.

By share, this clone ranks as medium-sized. CDR3 nucleotides: TGTGCCAGCAGTCGAACTTCGCGGGAGCAGTACTTC. Translating gives CASSRTSREQYF. V and J are TRBV27 and TRBJ2-7; D remains ambiguous. With 5 bases removed from V and 7 bases from J, the gap between germline ends came to 12 bases. The CDR3 has 12 amino acids. Germline-derived CDR1 and CDR2 are MNHEY and SMNVEV (reference sequence).

In DNA form, the CDR3 reads TGTGCCAGCAGTTTAAATCAAATTGTCGGCGAGACCCAGTACTTC. Translation gives CASSLNQIVGETQYF. The chain couples TRBV28 to TRBJ2-5; D is unclear. Trimming removed 2 bases from V and 5 bases from J, with 15 bases in between. The CDR3 loop spans 15 amino acids. Germline CDR1 MDHEN, CDR2 SYDVKM.

This CDR3 reads CASSSPRGKYEQYF. In DNA, the CDR3 is TGTGCCAGCAGCTCCCCCAGGGGGAAATACGAGCAGTACTTC. The chain combines TRBV7-9 with TRBJ2-7; 7 positions match TRBD1. The CDR3 covers 14 residues. Per the germline V gene, CDR1 is SEHNR and CDR2 is FQNEAQ (reference sequence). V shed 4 bases, J shed 4 bases, and the junction held 7 bases outside the gene matches.

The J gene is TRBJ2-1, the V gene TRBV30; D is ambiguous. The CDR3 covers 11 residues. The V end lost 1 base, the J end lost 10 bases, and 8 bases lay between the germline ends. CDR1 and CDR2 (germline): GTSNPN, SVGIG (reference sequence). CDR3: CAWSDQKEQFF. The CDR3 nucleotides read TGTGCCTGGAGTGACCAAAAGGAGCAGTTCTTC. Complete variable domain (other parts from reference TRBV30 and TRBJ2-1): SQTIHQWPATLVQPVGSPLSLECTVEGTSNPNLYWYRQAAGRGLQLLFYSVGIGQISSEVPQNLSASRPQDRQFILSSKKLLLSDSGFYLCAWSDQKEQFFGPGTRLTVL.

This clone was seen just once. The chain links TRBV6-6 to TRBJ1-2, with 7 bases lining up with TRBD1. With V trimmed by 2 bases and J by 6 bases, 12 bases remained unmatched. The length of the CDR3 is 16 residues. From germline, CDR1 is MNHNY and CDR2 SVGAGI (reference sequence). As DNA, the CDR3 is TGTGCCAGCAGTTACCCGGCGCCGGACAGGAGTCATGGCTACACCTTC. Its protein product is CASSYPAPDRSHGYTF.

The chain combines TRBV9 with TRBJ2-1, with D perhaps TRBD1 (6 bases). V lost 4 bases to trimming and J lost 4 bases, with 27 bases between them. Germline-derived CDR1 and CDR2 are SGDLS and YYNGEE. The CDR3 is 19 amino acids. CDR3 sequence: CASSTRTEMTDKLYNEQFF. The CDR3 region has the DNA TGTGCCAGCAGCACCCGGACAGAAATGACCGATAAATTATACAATGAGCAGTTCTTC.

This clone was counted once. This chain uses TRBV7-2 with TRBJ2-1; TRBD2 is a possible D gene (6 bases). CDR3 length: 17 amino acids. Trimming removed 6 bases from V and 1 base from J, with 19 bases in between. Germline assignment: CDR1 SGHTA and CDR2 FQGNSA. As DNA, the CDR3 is TGTGCCAGCAGACCCTTCCGATCCGGGGGATCCTACAATGAGCAGTTCTTC. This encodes CASRPFRSGGSYNEQFF. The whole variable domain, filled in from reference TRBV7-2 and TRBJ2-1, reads GAGVSQSPSNKVTEKGKDVELRCDPISGHTALYWYRQSLGQGLEFLIYFQGNSAPDKSGLPSDRFSAERTGGSVSTLTIQRTQQEDSAVYLCASRPFRSGGSYNEQFFGPGTRLTVL.

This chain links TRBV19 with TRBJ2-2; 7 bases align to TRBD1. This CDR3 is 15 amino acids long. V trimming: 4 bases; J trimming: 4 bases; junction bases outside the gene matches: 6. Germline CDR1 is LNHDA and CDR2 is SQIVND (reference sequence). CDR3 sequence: CASSTETGSTGELFF. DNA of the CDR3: TGTGCCAGTAGTACTGAGACAGGGAGCACCGGGGAGCTGTTTTTT.

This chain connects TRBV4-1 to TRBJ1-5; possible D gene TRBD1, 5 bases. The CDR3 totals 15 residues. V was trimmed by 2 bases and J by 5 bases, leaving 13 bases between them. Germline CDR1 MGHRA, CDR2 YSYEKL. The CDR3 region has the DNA TGCGCCAGCAGCCAATTGACAGAACCCTATCAGCCCCAGCATTTT. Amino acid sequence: CASSQLTEPYQPQHF.

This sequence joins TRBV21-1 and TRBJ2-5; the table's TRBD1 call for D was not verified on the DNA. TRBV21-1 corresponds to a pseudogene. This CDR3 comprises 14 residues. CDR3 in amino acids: CASSTRDRGETQYF. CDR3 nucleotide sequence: TGTGCCAGCAGCACCCGGGACAGGGGAGAGACCCAGTACTTC.